These 20 T cell receptor beta chains came from one sample sequenced in a study of Ad26.COV2.S vaccination and SARS-CoV-2 variants. Documented treatment: some 20 received Ad26.COV2.S at low or high dose, single or two shots; about 5 received placebo; per-sample allocation not given. Day 63 after the first injection of vaccine or placebo was the sampling time. Assay: immunoSEQ multiplex PCR; the TCRdb copy retains only in-frame clones and omits some. The sample consists of about 320,000 clones, around 85% of them appearing once. The sample in question was peripheral blood, obtained in a trial of Ad26.COV2.S vaccine versus placebo. These receptors all stem from a person aged 18-60 years who received the Ad26.COV2.S COVID-19 vaccine or a placebo.

The CDR3 reads CASSLVLGDNQPQHF. In nucleotides, the CDR3 is TGTGCCAGCAGCTTAGTATTGGGGGACAATCAGCCCCAGCATTTT. The chain is built from TRBV7-8 and TRBJ1-5, with D possibly matching TRBD1 (5 bases). The germline V and J ends were trimmed by 1 base and 3 bases, with 10 bases remaining between them. The CDR3 contains 15 residues. CDR1 is SGHVS, CDR2 FQNEAQ, per germline.

In nucleotides, the CDR3 is TGTGCCAGCAGGGCTAGCGGGGGGGCTAATGAGCAGTTCTTC. Protein product: CASRASGGANEQFF. The rearrangement links TRBV2 to TRBJ2-1; 12 nucleotides align to TRBD2. The V gene end was trimmed by 6 bases and the J gene end by 7 bases; junction bases not matched to a gene: 4. Germline V lookup: CDR1 SNHLY, CDR2 FYNNEI. The CDR3 consists of 14 residues.

The genes are TRBV28 and TRBJ1-3, with D unresolved. The V gene's germline CDR1 is MDHEN and CDR2 SYDVKM. Trimming stripped 3 bases from V and 1 base from J, with 1 base between. This CDR3 contains 12 residues. The CDR3 nucleotides are TGTGCCAGCAGTTTTTCTGGAAACACCATATATTTT. It encodes CASSFSGNTIYF.

V usage is TRBV28 and J usage is TRBJ2-7; D not certain. The CDR3 runs 15 residues. Deletions cut 3 bases from V and 2 bases from J, with 14 bases between. Per germline, CDR1 MDHEN and CDR2 SYDVKM. CDR3 amino acids: CASSFPLMGTYEQYF. CDR3 DNA sequence: TGTGCCAGCAGTTTTCCACTTATGGGGACCTACGAGCAGTACTTC.

V is TRBV2 and J is TRBJ2-6; a weak D match, TRBD1 (7 bases). The ends were cut back, 4 bases at V and 1 base at J, with 14 bases in the middle. The germline CDR1 and CDR2 sequences are SNHLY and FYNNEI. CDR3 size: 17 residues. The CDR3 is CASSGGDSGSGANVLTF. The CDR3 coding sequence is TGTGCCAGCAGTGGGGGGGACAGTGGATCTGGGGCCAACGTCCTGACTTTC.

The gene calls are TRBV10-3 and TRBJ2-7; D may be TRBD1 or TRBD2 (5 bases each). The germline V gene encodes CDR1 ENHRY and CDR2 SYGVKD. V was clipped by 5 bases and J by 1 base, with 9 bases between them. The CDR3 totals 13 residues. CDR3: CAISPGPSYEQYF. The CDR3, as DNA: TGTGCCATCAGTCCGGGACCTTCCTACGAGCAGTACTTC.

This sequence joins TRBV4-1 and TRBJ1-1; D possibly corresponds to TRBD1 (5 bases). Trimming took 4 bases from V and 7 from J, leaving 13 bases between them. This CDR3 spans 13 amino acids. Germline loops: CDR1 MGHRA, CDR2 YSYEKL. The CDR3: CASSRRGQNEAFF. As DNA, the CDR3 is TGCGCCAGCAGCCGCCGCGGACAAAATGAAGCTTTCTTT.

This sequence joins TRBV5-6 and TRBJ2-3; possible D gene TRBD2, 6 bases. Germline assignment: CDR1 SGHDT and CDR2 YYEEEE. CDR3 length equals 15 residues. V was shortened by 1 base and J by 7 bases, with 16 bases between the two germline ends. CDR3 in DNA: TGTGCCAGCAGCTTGATCAGCGGTGGGACTTATACGCAGTATTTT. Its translation: CASSLISGGTYTQYF.

This clone was picked up many times. The rearrangement links TRBV5-6 to TRBJ1-5; D is ambiguous. The germline V gene encodes CDR1 SGHDT and CDR2 YYEEEE. Trimming took off 0 bases at V and 5 bases at J, with 3 bases between the two ends. The CDR3 sequence is 12 residues long. In nucleotides, the CDR3 is TGTGCCAGCAGCTTGGTCGATCAGCCCCAGCATTTT. It codes for CASSLVDQPQHF. Full variable domain (missing parts from reference TRBV5-6 and TRBJ1-5): DAGVTQSPTHLIKTRGQQVTLRCSPKSGHDTVSWYQQALGQGPQFIFQYYEEEERQRGNFPDRFSGHQFPNYSSELNVNALLLGDSALYLCASSLVDQPQHFGDGTRLSIL.

The J gene is TRBJ2-3, the V gene TRBV11-3; D unclear. The CDR3 has 12 residues. The germline V gene encodes CDR1 SGHNT and CDR2 YENEEA. The germline V and J ends were trimmed by 1 base and 6 bases, with 5 bases remaining between them. The CDR3 nucleotides are TGTGCCAGCAGCTTAGCCCCCGATACGCAGTATTTT. Protein product: CASSLAPDTQYF.

This chain connects TRBV11-3 to TRBJ2-3; tentatively, D is TRBD1 (5 bases). V was clipped by 1 base and J by 4 bases, with 9 bases between them. Germline V CDR1 and CDR2: SGHNT, YENEEA. The length of the CDR3 is 14 residues. The CDR3 is CASSLVRGADTQYF. CDR3 nucleotide sequence: TGTGCCAGCAGCTTAGTAAGGGGCGCAGATACGCAGTATTTT.

The rearrangement uses TRBV12-3 or TRBV12-4 and TRBJ1-5; D uncertain. V lost 6 bases to trimming and J lost 6 bases, with 12 bases between them. The CDR3 is 13 residues long. The CDR3 is CASSRLLGQPQHF. CDR3 bases: TGTGCCAGCAGCCGACTATTGGGTCAGCCCCAGCATTTT.

The gene calls are TRBV27 and TRBJ1-2, with 9 bases matching TRBD1. The CDR3 sequence is 15 residues long. V was pared by 5 bases and J by 5 bases, with 9 bases of the junction left unmatched. Germline CDR1 is MNHEY and CDR2 is SMNVEV (reference sequence). CDR3 sequence reads: CASSGPGQGLYGYTF. In nucleotides, the CDR3 is TGTGCCAGCAGTGGCCCGGGACAGGGTTTATATGGCTACACCTTC.

The chain couples TRBV6-5 to TRBJ2-7; either TRBD1 or TRBD2 may supply D (5 bases each). The CDR3 extends over 14 amino acids. Germline CDR1 and CDR2: MNHEY and SVGAGI. Trimming took off 4 bases at V and 4 bases at J, with 14 bases between the two ends. The CDR3 coding sequence is TGTGCCAGCAGTTCTCCCGGGGCGATTTACGAGCAGTACTTC. Translated: CASSSPGAIYEQYF.

A remark on this clone: A read error is possible here, since a much larger clone lies one base away. The rearrangement joins TRBV7-9 to TRBJ2-5; D gene ambiguous. The V gene lost 5 bases and the J gene lost 5 bases, with 6 bases spanning the gap. The CDR3 totals 11 residues. Germline V gives CDR1 SEHNR, CDR2 FQNEAQ (reference sequence). The CDR3 loop is CASSDLETQYF. The CDR3 DNA reads TGTGCCAGCAGCGATTTGGAGACCCAGTACTTC.

Only one count was recorded for this clone. V is TRBV5-1 and J is TRBJ2-1, with TRBD2 as a possible D gene (6 bases). Germline-derived CDR1 and CDR2 are SGHRS and YFSETQ. The CDR3 is made up of 16 amino acids. The V and J ends lost 1 base and 9 bases respectively, with 20 bases between them. Here the CDR3 DNA reads TGCGCCAGCAGCTTGAAACCCCGGACGGGGGTCGGTGAGCAGTTCTTC. It yields the protein CASSLKPRTGVGEQFF.

This clone is a singleton in its sample. The rearrangement links TRBV9 to TRBJ2-3, with 10 bases identical to TRBD1. Germline V gene data show CDR1 as SGDLS and CDR2 as YYNGEE. The CDR3 spans 16 residues. The ends lost 0 bases at V and 6 bases at J; junction bases unmatched: 7. The DNA of the CDR3 is TGTGCCAGCAGCGTAGGGGTGACAGGGGGCAGGGATACGCAGTATTTT. It codes for CASSVGVTGGRDTQYF.

The rearrangement joins TRBV7-9 to TRBJ2-7, with 9 nucleotides matching TRBD2. The V and J ends lost 4 bases and 2 bases, in that order; junction bases with no gene match: 6. The CDR3 runs to 15 residues. Looked up from germline, CDR1 is SEHNR and CDR2 is FQNEAQ (reference sequence). CDR3 sequence: CASSSGLARPYEQYF. CDR3 in DNA: TGTGCCAGCAGCTCAGGACTAGCGAGACCCTACGAGCAGTACTTC.

The chain employs TRBV3-1 (or the pseudogene TRBV3-2) and TRBJ2-1; D call uncertain. The germline V gene encodes CDR1 LGHDT and CDR2 YNNKEL (reference sequence). The V and J ends lost 3 bases and 10 bases respectively, with 10 bases between them. The CDR3 spans 12 residues. The CDR3 coding sequence is TGTGCCAGCAGCCACGGCGTGGGAGAGCAGTTCTTC. Translating it yields CASSHGVGEQFF.

CDR3 coding DNA: TGCAGCGTTGAAGAGGTGCGAGGGGGCCTTGAAGCTTTCTTT. Protein: CSVEEVRGGLEAFF. The chain carries TRBV29-1 and TRBJ1-1, with 7 bases identical to TRBD1. Germline V lookup: CDR1 SQVTM, CDR2 ANQGSEA. The CDR3 spans 14 residues. V trimming: 0 bases; J trimming: 7 bases; junction bases outside the gene matches: 8.